The source of this T cell receptor beta chain is a study of PD-L1 blockade in urothelial cancer. Study-wide background: The median T cell count in blood samples was 110,000 to 150,000. Study conclusions and caveats: Lower pretreatment blood TCR clonality, under the median, predicted better survival, researchers reported.

Germline assignment: CDR1 SGHDT and CDR2 YYEEEE. The CDR3 has 15 residues. The trim removed 3 bases at V and 3 bases at J, leaving 8 bases unmatched. Specified time point: pretreatment peripheral blood. Added to each PCR by spiking were synthetic TCR analog templates. The table came from immunoSEQ multiplex PCR; TCRdb's copy has only in-frame clones and leaves some out. The sample includes over 35,000 clones, around 81% of them seen just once. This clone was counted a single time. Its antigen is as yet unknown. Sequencing was performed on PBMCs, taken around atezolizumab (anti-PD-L1) treatment. The sequence was collected from a man older than 75 with urothelial cancer. The J gene is TRBJ2-5, the V gene TRBV5-6; 7 nucleotides agree with TRBD1. CDR3 in amino acids: CASSSLVGTEETQYF. The DNA for the CDR3 is TGTGCCAGCAGCTCCCTCGTAGGGACAGAAGAGACCCAGTACTTC.